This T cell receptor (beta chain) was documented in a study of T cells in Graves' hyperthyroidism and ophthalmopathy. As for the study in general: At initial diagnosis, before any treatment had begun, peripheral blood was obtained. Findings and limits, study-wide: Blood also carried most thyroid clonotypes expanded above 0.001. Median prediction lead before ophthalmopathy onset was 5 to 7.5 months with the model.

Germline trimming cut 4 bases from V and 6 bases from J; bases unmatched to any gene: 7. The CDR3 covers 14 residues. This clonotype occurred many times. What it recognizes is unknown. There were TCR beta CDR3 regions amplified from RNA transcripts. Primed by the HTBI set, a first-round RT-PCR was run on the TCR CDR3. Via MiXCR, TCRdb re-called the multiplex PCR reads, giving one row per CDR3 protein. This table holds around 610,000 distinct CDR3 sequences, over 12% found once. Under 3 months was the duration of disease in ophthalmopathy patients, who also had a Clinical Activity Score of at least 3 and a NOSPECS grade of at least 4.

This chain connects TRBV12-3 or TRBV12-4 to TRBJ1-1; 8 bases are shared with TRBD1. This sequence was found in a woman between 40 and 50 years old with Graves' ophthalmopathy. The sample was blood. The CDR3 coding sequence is TGTGCCAGCAGTTCGCGTACAGGGGGTCCTGAAGCTTTCTTT. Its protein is CASSSRTGGPEAFF.